In this sample, the clone carrying this T cell receptor (beta chain) turned up once. Its antigen is currently unknown. The assay was immunoSEQ multiplex PCR, and TCRdb's table has in-frame clones only and misses some. In the table there are tens of thousands of clones, roughly 89% of which are singletons. The data originate from a study of Tregs in tolerant kidney transplant recipients. General study findings and limits: Biological reproducibility was not directly addressed in this study.

Thawed PBMCs were FACS-sorted into unstimulated CD4+CD25+CD127- regulatory T cells, CD4+CD25- non-regulatory cells, CD4 and CD8 cells. CDR3 length: 12 amino acids. In germline, CDR1 is SNHLY, CDR2 FYNNEI. V was trimmed by 3 bases and J by 2 bases, leaving 4 bases between them. The receptor was isolated from a human donor in good health. This chain connects TRBV2 to TRBJ1-2; no definite D call. The sequenced sample was Tregs from blood. The CDR3 spells CASSDGNYGYTF. For the CDR3, the DNA is TGTGCCAGCAGTGACGGGAACTATGGCTACACCTTC.